This TCR beta chain emerged from a study of blood T cell repertoires in COVID-19. On the study more broadly: Specimens from acute and convalescent COVID-19 originated in the United States, Italy and Spain. T cells, B-cell-depleted T cells, or PBMCs supplied cDNA or gDNA.

The ends lost 2 bases at V and 3 bases at J; junction bases unmatched: 0. The germline V gene encodes CDR1 MNHEY and CDR2 SMNVEV (reference sequence). The CDR3 contains 13 residues. Enrolled during active infection, Seattle patients were then followed longitudinally. In the original workflow: It was from reference gene primer amplification that nucleated cell counts were estimated. Here immunoSEQ multiplex PCR was the method, and the copy in TCRdb shows in-frame clones only, minus some. D and trimming were read from the DNA, whereas the V and J calls and clone size are those reported in that table. The sample carries a few hundred thousand clones, 70% to 90% recorded once.

The receptor was isolated from a woman under 40 with COVID-19, enrolled during active disease. The sequencing input was peripheral blood. The rearrangement uses TRBV27 and TRBJ1-1; 7 bases agree with TRBD1. The CDR3 DNA sequence: TGTGCCAGCAGTTTAACAGGGGACACTGAAGCTTTCTTT. It is translated as CASSLTGDTEAFF.